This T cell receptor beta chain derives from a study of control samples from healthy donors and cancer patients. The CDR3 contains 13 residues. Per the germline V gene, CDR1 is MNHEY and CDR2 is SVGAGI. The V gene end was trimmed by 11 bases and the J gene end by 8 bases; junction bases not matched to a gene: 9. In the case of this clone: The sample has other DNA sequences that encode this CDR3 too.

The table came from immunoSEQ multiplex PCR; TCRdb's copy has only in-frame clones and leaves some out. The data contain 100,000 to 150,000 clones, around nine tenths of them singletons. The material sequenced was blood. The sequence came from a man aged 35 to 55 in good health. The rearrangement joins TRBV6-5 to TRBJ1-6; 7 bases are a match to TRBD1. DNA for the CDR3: TGTGCCGGGAAAAGGGACAGAGATTCACCCCTCCACTTT. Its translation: CAGKRDRDSPLHF.